Listed below are T cell receptor beta chains from one sample, sequenced in a study of blood T cell repertoires in COVID-19. Profiling relied on immunoSEQ multiplex PCR, and the TCRdb table lists in-frame clones only, not all of them. The sample holds under 200,000 clones, 85% to 90% seen once. Source material: peripheral blood. The receptors stem from a man younger than 30 with active or convalescent COVID-19. The CDR3 runs from the conserved cysteine through the conserved F or W. Each record gives: clone size, D gene, J gene, V gene, CDR3 protein, CDR3 DNA. D genes are given only for firm matches. Expanded clones get a size class; other rows say once, few or many, or leave the size out.

size: NA
D: TRBD1
J: TRBJ1-5
V: TRBV7-2
CDR3: CASSLKVGHRGYSNQPQHF
DNA: TGTGCCAGCAGCTTAAAGGTGGGGCACAGGGGATATAGCAATCAGCCCCAGCATTTT

size: NA
D: NA
J: TRBJ1-5
V: TRBV5-6
CDR3: CASSFGRSQPQHF
DNA: TGTGCCAGCAGCTTTGGCAGGTCTCAGCCCCAGCATTTT

size: NA
D: NA
J: TRBJ1-5
V: TRBV5-4
CDR3: CASSWGDQPQHF
DNA: TGTGCCAGCAGCTGGGGAGATCAGCCCCAGCATTTT

size: NA
D: NA
J: TRBJ1-1
V: TRBV6-5
CDR3: CASSSDVEAFF
DNA: TGTGCCAGCAGCTCAGATGTTGAAGCTTTCTTT

size: NA
D: TRBD2
J: TRBJ2-5
V: TRBV7-7
CDR3: CASSSSAGRAVATQYF
DNA: TGTGCCAGCAGCTCCTCGGCCGGGAGGGCCGTTGCGACCCAGTACTTC

size: NA
D: TRBD2
J: TRBJ2-1
V: TRBV4-1
CDR3: CASSQLPTSGRADEQFF
DNA: TGCGCCAGCAGCCAACTCCCGACTAGCGGGAGGGCCGATGAGCAGTTCTTC

size: NA
D: TRBD2
J: TRBJ2-1
V: TRBV15
CDR3: CATSRPLGLAGGASSYNEQFF
DNA: TGTGCCACCAGCAGACCCCTAGGACTAGCGGGAGGTGCCTCCTCCTACAATGAGCAGTTCTTC

size: NA
D: NA
J: TRBJ1-1
V: TRBV13
CDR3: CASSLQGIRTEAFF
DNA: TGTGCCAGCAGCTTACAGGGGATTCGGACTGAAGCTTTCTTT

size: NA
D: NA
J: TRBJ1-1
V: TRBV6-6
CDR3: CASSQGVGTEAFF
DNA: TGTGCCAGCAGCCAAGGGGTCGGGACTGAAGCTTTCTTT

size: NA
D: NA
J: TRBJ1-1
V: TRBV5-4
CDR3: CASSHPGGRAMNTEAFF
DNA: TGTGCCAGCAGCCACCCGGGGGGGCGCGCAATGAACACTGAAGCTTTCTTT

size: NA
D: NA
J: TRBJ2-1
V: TRBV24-1
CDR3: CATEDGSSYNEQFF
DNA: TGTGCCACGGAGGACGGGAGCTCCTACAATGAGCAGTTCTTC

size: NA
D: NA
J: TRBJ1-2
V: TRBV29-1
CDR3: CSVADSVLSGYTF
DNA: TGCAGCGTCGCGGACAGTGTCTTATCCGGCTACACCTTC

size: NA
D: NA
J: TRBJ1-5
V: TRBV7-9
CDR3: CASSHGGDYSNQPQHF
DNA: TGTGCCAGCAGCCATGGGGGGGATTATAGCAATCAGCCCCAGCATTTT

size: few
D: NA
J: TRBJ2-4
V: TRBV28
CDR3: CASSLGGARNIQYF
DNA: TGTGCCAGCAGTTTAGGGGGGGCGCGGAACATTCAGTACTTC

size: NA
D: NA
J: TRBJ1-1
V: TRBV19
CDR3: CASSSSKGGEAFF
DNA: TGTGCCAGTAGTTCCTCCAAGGGGGGGGAAGCTTTCTTT

size: NA
D: NA
J: TRBJ2-3
V: TRBV4-1
CDR3: CASSQTEGVNTQYF
DNA: TGCGCCAGCAGCCAAACCGAGGGGGTCAATACGCAGTATTTT

size: few
D: NA
J: TRBJ1-1
V: TRBV7-8
CDR3: CASTQDEGNTEAFF
DNA: TGTGCCAGCACCCAAGACGAGGGGAACACTGAAGCTTTCTTT

size: NA
D: NA
J: TRBJ2-3
V: TRBV9
CDR3: CASSSGSVGDTQYF
DNA: TGTGCCAGCAGCTCCGGGAGCGTCGGAGATACGCAGTATTTT

size: NA
D: NA
J: TRBJ2-7
V: TRBV6-5
CDR3: CASGQSYEQYF
DNA: TGTGCCAGCGGGCAATCCTACGAGCAGTACTTC

size: NA
D: NA
J: TRBJ2-1
V: TRBV9
CDR3: CASSVEGVLYNEQFF
DNA: TGTGCCAGCAGCGTAGAGGGAGTTCTCTACAATGAGCAGTTCTTC

size: NA
D: TRBD1
J: TRBJ2-3
V: TRBV5-1
CDR3: CASSLAAGQGQNTQYF
DNA: TGCGCCAGCAGCTTGGCCGCAGGACAGGGACAAAATACGCAGTATTTT

size: NA
D: NA
J: TRBJ2-7
V: TRBV11-2
CDR3: CASSLGEFYEQYF
DNA: TGTGCCAGCAGCTTAGGGGAGTTCTACGAGCAGTACTTC

size: few
D: NA
J: TRBJ1-5
V: TRBV28
CDR3: CASRRSSNQPQHF
DNA: TGTGCCAGCAGGAGGAGTAGCAATCAGCCCCAGCATTTT

size: NA
D: TRBD1
J: TRBJ2-1
V: TRBV14
CDR3: CASSHYRGVYNEQFF
DNA: TGTGCCAGCAGCCATTACAGGGGCGTATACAATGAGCAGTTCTTC

size: NA
D: TRBD1
J: TRBJ2-1
V: TRBV27
CDR3: CASSPLRQGYNEQFF
DNA: TGTGCCAGCAGTCCACTGCGACAGGGTTACAATGAGCAGTTCTTC

size: NA
D: NA
J: TRBJ1-3
V: TRBV6-1
CDR3: CASSEAQGSGNTIYF
DNA: TGTGCCAGCAGTGAAGCACAGGGTTCTGGAAACACCATATATTTT

size: NA
D: TRBD1
J: TRBJ2-7
V: TRBV27
CDR3: CASQQLGQGNEQYF
DNA: TGTGCCAGCCAGCAGCTCGGACAGGGCAACGAGCAGTACTTC

size: NA
D: TRBD2
J: TRBJ2-1
V: TRBV5-5
CDR3: CASGEGDSYNEQFF
DNA: TGTGCCAGTGGGGAGGGAGACTCCTACAATGAGCAGTTCTTC

size: NA
D: TRBD2
J: TRBJ2-2
V: TRBV11-3
CDR3: CASSRDYLNTGELFF
DNA: TGTGCCAGCAGCCGGGACTACCTAAACACCGGGGAGCTGTTTTTT

size: NA
D: NA
J: TRBJ1-2
V: TRBV6-5
CDR3: CASSTRDGYTF
DNA: TGTGCCAGCAGCACCCGGGATGGCTACACCTTC

size: NA
D: NA
J: TRBJ2-2
V: TRBV18
CDR3: CASSPGGPTNTGELFF
DNA: TGTGCCAGCTCACCGGGAGGCCCTACGAACACCGGGGAGCTGTTTTTT

size: once
D: NA
J: TRBJ1-2
V: TRBV7-9
CDR3: CASSLAQGGGYTF
DNA: TGTGCCAGCAGCTTAGCCCAAGGCGGGGGCTACACCTTC

size: once
D: NA
J: TRBJ2-5
V: TRBV30
CDR3: CAWSGARGETQYF
DNA: TGTGCCTGGAGTGGGGCCAGGGGTGAGACCCAGTACTTC

size: once
D: TRBD1
J: TRBJ1-1
V: TRBV10-1
CDR3: CASSRHGQGMDTEAFF
DNA: TGCGCCAGCAGTCGTCACGGACAGGGGATGGACACTGAAGCTTTCTTT

size: NA
D: TRBD1
J: TRBJ1-1
V: TRBV30
CDR3: CAWSALGDREAFF
DNA: TGTGCCTGGAGTGCGCTCGGGGACAGGGAAGCTTTCTTT

size: NA
D: TRBD1
J: TRBJ1-1
V: TRBV9
CDR3: CASSVGPRGQTEAFF
DNA: TGTGCCAGCAGCGTCGGCCCCAGGGGGCAGACTGAAGCTTTCTTT

size: NA
D: NA
J: TRBJ1-1
V: TRBV6-1
CDR3: CASSEGGLGASEAFF
DNA: TGTGCCAGCAGTGAAGGTGGATTGGGGGCTAGTGAAGCTTTCTTT

size: NA
D: NA
J: TRBJ1-5
V: TRBV2
CDR3: CASSEVLGGGGTLNQPQHF
DNA: TGTGCCAGCAGTGAAGTTTTGGGCGGGGGGGGAACCCTCAATCAGCCCCAGCATTTT

size: NA
D: NA
J: TRBJ2-3
V: TRBV9
CDR3: CASSVFGTSTDTQYF
DNA: TGTGCCAGCAGCGTTTTCGGGACTAGCACAGATACGCAGTATTTT

size: NA
D: NA
J: TRBJ1-5
V: TRBV5-1
CDR3: CASSLYRGPQHF
DNA: TGCGCCAGCAGCTTGTACCGAGGGCCCCAGCATTTT

size: NA
D: TRBD2
J: TRBJ2-3
V: TRBV5-3
CDR3: CARSTERTSGGDTQYF
DNA: TGTGCCAGAAGCACCGAAAGGACTAGCGGGGGGGATACGCAGTATTTT

size: NA
D: TRBD1
J: TRBJ2-7
V: TRBV6-5
CDR3: CASSPADRDSGEQYF
DNA: TGTGCCAGCAGCCCCGCCGACAGGGACAGTGGCGAGCAGTACTTC

size: NA
D: TRBD2
J: TRBJ2-7
V: TRBV9
CDR3: CASSESGDISGTHSYEQYF
DNA: TGTGCCAGCAGCGAATCAGGAGATATTAGCGGGACTCACTCCTACGAGCAGTACTTC

size: NA
D: NA
J: TRBJ1-5
V: TRBV6-1
CDR3: CASSESQTNQPQHF
DNA: TGTGCCAGCAGTGAGAGTCAAACCAATCAGCCCCAGCATTTT

size: NA
D: TRBD1
J: TRBJ2-2
V: TRBV5-1
CDR3: CASRRDSATGELFF
DNA: TGCGCCAGCAGACGGGACAGCGCGACCGGGGAGCTGTTTTTT

size: NA
D: NA
J: TRBJ1-1
V: TRBV11-3
CDR3: CASSPWGGQMNTEAFF
DNA: TGTGCCAGCAGCCCTTGGGGGGGCCAGATGAACACTGAAGCTTTCTTT

size: NA
D: NA
J: TRBJ1-5
V: TRBV27
CDR3: CASSLGGPQPQHF
DNA: TGTGCCAGCAGTTTAGGCGGTCCCCAGCCCCAGCATTTT

size: NA
D: TRBD2
J: TRBJ2-3
V: TRBV9
CDR3: CASSPSGDTDTQYF
DNA: TGTGCCAGCAGCCCTAGCGGGGACACAGATACGCAGTATTTT

size: NA
D: TRBD1
J: TRBJ1-2
V: TRBV18
CDR3: CASSSDRVYGYTF
DNA: TGTGCCAGCTCATCCGACAGGGTGTATGGCTACACCTTC

size: NA
D: TRBD1
J: TRBJ2-7
V: TRBV27
CDR3: CASRGQTYEQYF
DNA: TGTGCCAGCAGGGGACAGACCTACGAGCAGTACTTC

size: NA
D: NA
J: TRBJ1-6
V: TRBV2
CDR3: CASTGYNSPLHF
DNA: TGTGCCAGCACAGGGTATAATTCACCCCTCCACTTT

size: NA
D: NA
J: TRBJ1-2
V: TRBV19
CDR3: CASSLKLNYGYTF
DNA: TGTGCCAGTAGTTTGAAGCTTAACTATGGCTACACCTTC

size: few
D: NA
J: TRBJ1-1
V: TRBV19
CDR3: CASTVGQNTEAFF
DNA: TGTGCCAGTACCGTTGGGCAGAACACTGAAGCTTTCTTT

size: NA
D: NA
J: TRBJ2-3
V: TRBV7-2
CDR3: CASSPNPTVTDTQYF
DNA: TGTGCCAGCAGCCCGAACCCGACAGTCACAGATACGCAGTATTTT

size: NA
D: NA
J: TRBJ2-2
V: TRBV6-1
CDR3: CASSEKGWGPPPGAGELFF
DNA: TGTGCCAGCAGTGAAAAAGGCTGGGGGCCGCCCCCCGGGGCCGGGGAGCTGTTTTTT

size: NA
D: NA
J: TRBJ1-5
V: TRBV24-1
CDR3: CATSDLEEPGQPQHF
DNA: TGTGCCACCAGTGATTTAGAGGAGCCGGGTCAGCCCCAGCATTTT

size: NA
D: NA
J: TRBJ1-2
V: TRBV6-6
CDR3: CASSTGNYGYTF
DNA: TGTGCCAGCAGTACAGGCAACTATGGCTACACCTTC

size: NA
D: TRBD1
J: TRBJ1-4
V: TRBV28
CDR3: CASSPAGTGGRKLFF
DNA: TGTGCCAGCAGTCCTGCCGGGACAGGGGGGAGGAAACTGTTTTTT

size: NA
D: TRBD2
J: TRBJ2-1
V: TRBV2
CDR3: CASSSGLAGNYNEQFF
DNA: TGTGCCAGCAGTTCCGGACTAGCGGGGAACTACAATGAGCAGTTCTTC

size: NA
D: NA
J: TRBJ1-4
V: TRBV29-1
CDR3: CSVGWGLEKLFF
DNA: TGCAGCGTTGGTTGGGGGCTTGAAAAACTGTTTTTT